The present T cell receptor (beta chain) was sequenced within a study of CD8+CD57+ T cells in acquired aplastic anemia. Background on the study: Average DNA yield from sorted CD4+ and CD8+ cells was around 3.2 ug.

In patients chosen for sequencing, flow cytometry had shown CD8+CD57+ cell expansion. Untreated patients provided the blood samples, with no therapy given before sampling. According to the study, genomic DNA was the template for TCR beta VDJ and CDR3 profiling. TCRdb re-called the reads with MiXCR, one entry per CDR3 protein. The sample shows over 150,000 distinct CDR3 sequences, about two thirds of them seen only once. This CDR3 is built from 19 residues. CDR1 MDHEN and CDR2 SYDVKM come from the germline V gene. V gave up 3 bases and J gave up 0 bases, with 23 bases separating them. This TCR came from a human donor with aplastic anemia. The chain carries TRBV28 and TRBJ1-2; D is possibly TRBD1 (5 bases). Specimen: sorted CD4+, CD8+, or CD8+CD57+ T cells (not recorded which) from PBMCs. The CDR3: CASSLGGRQSRETNYGYTF. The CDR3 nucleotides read TGTGCCAGCAGTTTGGGTGGGAGACAGTCCAGGGAAACTAACTATGGCTACACCTTC.